Below are 3 T cell receptor beta chains sequenced from a single sample in a study of PD-1 blockade in classical Hodgkin lymphoma. Clones were read by immunoSEQ multiplex PCR, and TCRdb kept only the in-frame ones, dropping some. The table includes fewer than 55,000 clones, approximately 91% detected once. Brentuximab vedotin exposure varied among the patients, all of whom had relapsed after autologous stem cell transplantation. The input for sequencing was peripheral blood mononuclear cells (PBMCs), taken at baseline. Receptors originate from a human donor with classical Hodgkin lymphoma.

The chain is built from TRBV29-1 and TRBJ2-1; 9 bases map to TRBD2. The V gene's germline CDR1 is SQVTM and CDR2 ANQGSEA. Trimming at V came to 6 bases and at J to 4 bases, leaving 4 bases not matched to a gene. The CDR3 consists of 13 residues. Here the CDR3 DNA reads TGCAGCGTGCTGACTAGCGGATACAATGAGCAGTTCTTC. It specifies CSVLTSGYNEQFF.

The chain couples TRBV12-5 to TRBJ2-3, with D perhaps TRBD2 (5 bases). Germline CDR1 LGHNT, CDR2 FRNRAP. This CDR3 is 13 amino acids long. The V gene lost 5 bases and the J gene lost 3 bases, with 9 bases spanning the gap. In nucleotides, the CDR3 is TGTGCTAGTGGTCGGGGTGGGACAGATACGCAGTATTTT. It specifies CASGRGGTDTQYF.

The chain carries TRBV2 and TRBJ2-5; either TRBD1 or TRBD2 may supply D (6 bases each). Germline V gene sequence: CDR1 SNHLY, CDR2 FYNNEI. This CDR3 spans 18 amino acids. V was clipped by 2 bases and J by 5 bases, with 24 bases between them. The CDR3 DNA reads as TGTGCCAGCAGTGAAAGGGGGGATTGGGGGAGCCGAGGGGAGACCCAGTACTTC. Protein: CASSERGDWGSRGETQYF.